Each of the 22 T cell receptor beta chains below was sequenced from the same sample in a study of technical replicates of blood from a handful of donors. Libraries were prepared by immunoSEQ multiplex PCR; TCRdb keeps only in-frame clonotypes and omits some of them. Of 55,000 to 65,000 clones in the sample, just under 95% were seen once. The sequenced material came from PBMCs. The receptors were gathered from a human donor in good health. Some clones in this sample may be carry-over from other donors' samples.

CDR3 DNA: TGTGCCAGCAGCTTGCGTTCTGGAAACACCATATATTTT. Translating gives CASSLRSGNTIYF. The chain recombines TRBV5-6 with TRBJ1-3; D remains unclear. The V and J ends lost 1 base and 1 base respectively, with 3 bases between them. Germline-derived CDR1 and CDR2 are SGHDT and YYEEEE. This CDR3 contains 13 residues.

The genes are TRBV7-6 and TRBJ2-1; D is undetermined. The CDR3 loop spans 16 amino acids. CDR1 is SGHVS and CDR2 is FNYEAQ in the germline V gene. With 5 bases removed from V and 0 bases from J, the gap between germline ends came to 14 bases. The CDR3 loop is CASSSPGGISYNEQFF. CDR3 DNA: TGTGCCAGCAGCAGCCCTGGCGGAATCTCCTACAATGAGCAGTTCTTC.

Concerning this clone: The germline gene is not matched at one end of the junction; a read error may be the cause. This chain links TRBV4-1 with TRBJ2-7; TRBD2 matches 14 bases. The length of the CDR3 is 16 residues. Germline values: CDR1 MGHRA, CDR2 YSYEKL. The CDR3, as DNA: TGCGCCAGCAGCCGGACCCCCACCGGGACTAGCGGGGGTCCAGACTTC. Protein product: CASSRTPTGTSGGPDF.

The genes are TRBV5-1 and TRBJ2-2; 9 positions agree with TRBD1. Germline CDR1 is SGHRS and CDR2 is YFSETQ. CDR3 length: 15 amino acids. V gave up 4 bases and J gave up 4 bases; unmatched junction bases: 5. CDR3 nucleotides: TGCGCCAGCAGCCCCGGGACAGGGAGCACCGGGGAGCTGTTTTTT. It encodes CASSPGTGSTGELFF.

This sequence joins TRBV29-1 and TRBJ2-3, with a possible D match to TRBD1 (5 bases). The V gene's germline CDR1 is SQVTM and CDR2 ANQGSEA. This CDR3 contains 14 residues. V was shortened by 7 bases and J by 2 bases, with 16 bases between the two germline ends. In nucleotides, the CDR3 is TGCAGCGCAAGTGGGTTCAGGGTCACAGATACGCAGTATTTT. The encoded protein is CSASGFRVTDTQYF.

This rearrangement joins TRBV7-9 to TRBJ1-1; 7 bases are shared with TRBD1. V dropped 5 bases and J dropped 1; count of bases not matched to a gene: 7. Germline V gives CDR1 SEHNR, CDR2 FQNEAQ (reference sequence). The CDR3 loop spans 15 amino acids. The DNA for the CDR3 is TGTGCCAGCAGCGGGTGGGACAGTCGGAACACTGAAGCTTTCTTT. Encoded protein: CASSGWDSRNTEAFF.

This clone occurred a few times. The chain joins TRBV9 to TRBJ2-2; 8 bases match TRBD1. J lost 0 bases, V lost 1 base, and 2 bases had no gene match. Germline CDR1 SGDLS, CDR2 YYNGEE. CDR3 length: 16 residues. The DNA of the CDR3 is TGTGCCAGCAGCGTACAGGGGGCTCCGAACACCGGGGAGCTGTTTTTT. This translates into CASSVQGAPNTGELFF.

This rearrangement joins TRBV7-9 to TRBJ2-5, with D possibly being TRBD2 (6 bases). Trimming stripped 6 bases from V and 7 bases from J, with 15 bases between. The CDR3 totals 13 residues. Per the germline V gene, CDR1 is SEHNR and CDR2 is FQNEAQ (reference sequence). CDR3 in DNA: TGTGCCAGCAGTTCCTGGCGGGACGGGACCCAGTACTTC. Its translation is CASSSWRDGTQYF.

The genes are TRBV4-2 and TRBJ1-3; D may be TRBD1 (5 bases). The V end was cut by 0 bases, the J end by 0 bases, with 9 bases between. The CDR3 spans 16 residues. Germline assignment: CDR1 LGHNA and CDR2 YNFKEQ. In DNA, the CDR3 is TGTGCCAGCAGCCAAGACAGGACACTCTCTGGAAACACCATATATTTT. This encodes CASSQDRTLSGNTIYF.

The table lists this clone with a count of one. This CDR3 reads CASSRDRGYTEAFF. The DNA of the CDR3 is TGCGCCAGCAGCCGTGACAGGGGGTACACTGAAGCTTTCTTT. The gene calls are TRBV5-1 and TRBJ1-1, with TRBD1 identical over 9 bases. The germline gives CDR1 SGHRS, CDR2 YFSETQ. Trimming removed 4 bases from V and 3 bases from J; junction bases left unmatched: 4. CDR3 length: 14 amino acids. The complete variable domain, with remaining parts taken from reference TRBV5-1 and TRBJ1-1, reads KAGVTQTPRYLIKTRGQQVTLSCSPISGHRSVSWYQQTPGQGLQFLFEYFSETQRNKGNFPGRFSGRQFSNSRSEMNVSTLELGDSALYLCASSRDRGYTEAFFGQGTRLTVV.

The chain combines TRBV19 with TRBJ1-2; no clear D. Trimming pared 4 bases from V and 2 bases from J, leaving 5 bases between. The CDR3 is made up of 12 amino acids. The germline CDR1 and CDR2 sequences are LNHDA and SQIVND (reference sequence). Written as DNA, the CDR3 is TGTGCCAGTAGTAGAGGGAACTATGGCTACACCTTC. This gives the protein CASSRGNYGYTF.

The CDR3 nucleotides are TGTGCCAGCAGTTGGACAGGGGGAGACGAGCAGTACTTC. Protein sequence: CASSWTGGDEQYF. The gene calls are TRBV11-3 and TRBJ2-7, with 10 bases that match TRBD1. The V gene's germline CDR1 is SGHNT and CDR2 YENEEA. The junction had 4 bases not matched to a gene; V was cut back by 6 bases and J by 5 bases. The CDR3 sequence is 13 residues long.

The rearrangement links TRBV30 to TRBJ2-5; D is possibly TRBD2 (7 bases). CDR1 and CDR2 from the germline V gene are GTSNPN and SVGIG (reference sequence). The CDR3 spans 14 residues. Trimming stripped 0 bases from V and 4 bases from J, with 12 bases between. The CDR3 protein is CAWSVEGGRETQYF. For the CDR3, the DNA is TGTGCCTGGAGTGTAGAGGGGGGGAGAGAGACCCAGTACTTC.

This rearrangement joins TRBV4-2 to TRBJ1-1; D remains ambiguous. Trimming left V 2 bases short and J 4 bases short, with 14 bases between. The CDR3 totals 15 residues. The germline gives CDR1 LGHNA, CDR2 YNFKEQ. In nucleotides, the CDR3 is TGTGCCAGCAGCCAAAAGACGGGGTGGGGCACTGAAGCTTTCTTT. As protein: CASSQKTGWGTEAFF.

The chain joins TRBV6-5 to TRBJ1-1; weak D call: TRBD1 (6 bases). The CDR3 is 14 residues long. Per germline, CDR1 MNHEY and CDR2 SVGAGI. V was pared by 6 bases and J by 2 bases, with 13 bases between. This chain's CDR3 is CASSLGGQNTEAFF. The DNA for the CDR3 is TGTGCCAGCAGCCTCGGGGGGCAAAACACTGAAGCTTTCTTT.

The rearrangement uses TRBV7-2 and TRBJ1-5; D not resolved. The CDR3 consists of 16 residues. Trimming shortened V by 1 base and J by 0 bases, and 10 bases separated the two germline ends. CDR1 is SGHTA, CDR2 FQGNSA, per germline. The CDR3 loop reads CASSLGSVYSNQPQHF. The CDR3 DNA reads TGTGCCAGCAGCTTAGGTTCCGTTTATAGCAATCAGCCCCAGCATTTT.

V gene TRBV4-3 combines with J gene TRBJ2-3, with 12 bases lining up with TRBD2. This CDR3 is 17 amino acids long. The V gene end was trimmed by 0 bases and the J gene end by 7 bases; junction bases not matched to a gene: 8. Germline assignment: CDR1 LGHNA and CDR2 YSLEER. The CDR3 is CASSQDFTSGRLNTQYF. As DNA, the CDR3 is TGCGCCAGCAGCCAAGATTTTACTAGCGGGAGGTTAAATACGCAGTATTTT.

This clone was seen just once. The chain carries TRBV4-1 and TRBJ1-1; D not certain. The CDR3 loop spans 15 amino acids. Germline V CDR1 and CDR2: MGHRA, YSYEKL. Between the trimmed V and J ends, which lost 2 bases and 7 bases, there was a span of 17 bases. Here the CDR3 DNA reads TGCGCCAGCAGCCAACTATCTTTAGGGAGAGGTGAAGCTTTCTTT. Amino acid sequence: CASSQLSLGRGEAFF.

The CDR3 protein is CASSWGQGLAYEQYF. In nucleotides, the CDR3 is TGTGCCAGCAGCTGGGGACAGGGACTTGCCTACGAGCAGTACTTC. The V call is TRBV7-9, the J call TRBJ2-7, with 9 nucleotides matching TRBD1. The germline V gene has CDR1 SEHNR and CDR2 FQNEAQ (reference sequence). V lost 4 bases and J lost 2; bases outside the gene matches: 6. This CDR3 spans 15 amino acids.

CDR3 nucleotide sequence: TGTGCCAGCAGCCCCGAACAGGGCACCTCCTACAATGAGCAGTTCTTC. It translates to CASSPEQGTSYNEQFF. V is TRBV7-9 and J is TRBJ2-1, with D maybe TRBD1 (6 bases). CDR3 size: 16 residues. Germline CDR1 is SEHNR and CDR2 is FQNEAQ (reference sequence). V dropped 5 bases and J dropped 0 bases, with 14 bases sitting between them.

The rearrangement links TRBV7-9 to TRBJ1-5, with D possibly matching TRBD1 (5 bases). The CDR3 is 15 residues long. Deletions cut 4 bases from V and 5 bases from J, with 15 bases between. Germline CDR1 SEHNR, CDR2 FQNEAQ (reference sequence). The chain's CDR3 is CASSSGRGFHQPQHF. CDR3 in DNA: TGTGCCAGCAGCTCAGGGAGGGGCTTTCATCAGCCCCAGCATTTT.

The genes are TRBV11-2 and TRBJ2-3; unclear D gene. Germline CDR1 SGHAT, CDR2 FQNNGV. The CDR3 is 12 amino acids. V was pared by 1 base and J by 5 bases, with 4 bases between. This CDR3 is CASSLARDTQYF. CDR3 nucleotide sequence: TGTGCCAGCAGCTTAGCCCGAGATACGCAGTATTTT.